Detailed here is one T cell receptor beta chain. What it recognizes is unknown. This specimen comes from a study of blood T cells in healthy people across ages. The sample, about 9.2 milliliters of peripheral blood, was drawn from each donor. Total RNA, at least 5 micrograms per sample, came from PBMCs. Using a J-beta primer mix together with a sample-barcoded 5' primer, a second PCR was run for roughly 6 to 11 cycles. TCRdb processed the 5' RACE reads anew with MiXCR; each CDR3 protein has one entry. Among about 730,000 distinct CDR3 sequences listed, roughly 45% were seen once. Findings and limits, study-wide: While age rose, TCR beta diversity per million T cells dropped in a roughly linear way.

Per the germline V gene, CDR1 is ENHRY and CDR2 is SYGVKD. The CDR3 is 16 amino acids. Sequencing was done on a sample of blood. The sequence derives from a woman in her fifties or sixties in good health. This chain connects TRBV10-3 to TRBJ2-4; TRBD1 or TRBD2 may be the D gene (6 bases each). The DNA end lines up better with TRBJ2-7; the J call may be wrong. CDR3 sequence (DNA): TGTGCCATCAGTGAGTCGACAGGTCAGGGAGGATACGAGCAGTACTTC. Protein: CAISESTGQGGYEQYF.